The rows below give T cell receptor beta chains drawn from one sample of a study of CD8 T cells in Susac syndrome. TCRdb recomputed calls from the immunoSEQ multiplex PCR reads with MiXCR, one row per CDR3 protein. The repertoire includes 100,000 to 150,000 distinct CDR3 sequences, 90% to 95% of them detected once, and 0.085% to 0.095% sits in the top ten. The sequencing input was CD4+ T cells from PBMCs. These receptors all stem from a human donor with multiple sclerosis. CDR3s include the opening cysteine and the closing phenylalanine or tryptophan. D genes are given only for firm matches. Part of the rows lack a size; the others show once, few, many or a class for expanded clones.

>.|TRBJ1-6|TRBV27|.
TGTGCCAGCAGCTCGTCAGGCTCCTATAATTCACCCCTCCACTTT
CASSSSGSYNSPLHF
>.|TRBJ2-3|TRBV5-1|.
TGCGCCAGCAGCTTGGCCGCCGAGCCGAGGGATACGCAGTATTTT
CASSLAAEPRDTQYF
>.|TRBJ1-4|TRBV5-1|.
TGCGCCAGCAGCTTATCAGGGAACCAGGCCGAAAAACTGTTTTTT
CASSLSGNQAEKLFF
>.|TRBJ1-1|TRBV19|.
TGTGCCAGTAGTATACGGGCCCTGAACACTGAAGCTTTCTTT
CASSIRALNTEAFF
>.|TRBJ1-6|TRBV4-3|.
TGCGCCAGCAGCCAAGATATCCCAGGGAACCATAATTCACCCCTCCACTTT
CASSQDIPGNHNSPLHF
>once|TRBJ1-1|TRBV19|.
TGTGCCAGTAGTTCAGGACAGACCTACACTGAAGCTTTCTTT
CASSSGQTYTEAFF
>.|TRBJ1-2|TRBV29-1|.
TGCAGCGTTGATCGAAGACAGGCGCGGAACTATGGCTACACCTTC
CSVDRRQARNYGYTF
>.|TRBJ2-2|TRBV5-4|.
TGTGCCAGCAGCCTCCTATACACCGGGGAGCTGTTTTTT
CASSLLYTGELFF
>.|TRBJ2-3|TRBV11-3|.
TGTGCCAGCAGCCTTACCTGGGGTGGGGGCACAGATACGCAGTATTTT
CASSLTWGGGTDTQYF
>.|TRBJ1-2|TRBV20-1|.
TGCAGTGCTTTTAGGACGGACCACTATGGCTACACCTTC
CSAFRTDHYGYTF
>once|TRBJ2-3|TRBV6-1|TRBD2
TGTGCCAGCAGTCCTAAGGCTAGCGGGGTCACAGATACGCAGTATTTT
CASSPKASGVTDTQYF
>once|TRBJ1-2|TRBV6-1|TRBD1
TGTGCCAGCAGTGAAAAAGGGGGCCTCGGCTACACCTTC
CASSEKGGLGYTF
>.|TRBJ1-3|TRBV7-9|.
TGTGCCAGCAGCCTAGACTCTGGAAACACCATATATTTT
CASSLDSGNTIYF
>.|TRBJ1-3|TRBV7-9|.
TGTGCCAGCAGCGGGCAGGGCGGAAACACCATATATTTT
CASSGQGGNTIYF
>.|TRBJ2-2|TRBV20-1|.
TGCAGTGCTAGAGAAGGGTCTGGGACCGGGGAGCTGTTTTTT
CSAREGSGTGELFF
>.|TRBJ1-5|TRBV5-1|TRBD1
TGCGCCAGCAGCTTGGAAGGTGCAGGGGGCCAGCATTTT
CASSLEGAGGQHF
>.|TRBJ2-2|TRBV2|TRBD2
TGTGCCAGCATCCCGGCGGGGGAGGGCACCGGGGAGCTGTTTTTT
CASIPAGEGTGELFF
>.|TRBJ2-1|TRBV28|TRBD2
TGTGCCAGCAGGACTCCAGCGGGGTCCTACAATGAGCAGTTCTTC
CASRTPAGSYNEQFF
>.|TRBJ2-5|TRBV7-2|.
TGTGCCAGCAGCTTAGGGGCCAGCCTAAGGGCCCAGTACTTC
CASSLGASLRAQYF
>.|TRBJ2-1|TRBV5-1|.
TGCGCCAGCAGCTTGGATTTTGGCCGGACCAATGAGCAGTTCTTC
CASSLDFGRTNEQFF